This T cell receptor (beta chain) stems from a study of shared clonotypes between healthy human individuals. The method was immunoSEQ multiplex PCR; TCRdb's version includes in-frame clones alone and lacks a portion of them. The table has under 650,000 clones, about 96% seen once. CDR3 length: 14 amino acids. Trimming took 7 bases from V and 4 from J, leaving 16 bases between them. The germline V gene has CDR1 LNHDA and CDR2 SQIVND (reference sequence). The gene calls are TRBV19 and TRBJ1-2, with D unresolved. The sequence was collected from a woman in her twenties or thirties in good health. The sequenced sample was naive CD4+ T cells sorted from blood. Subset reported: CD45RA+ positively selected. CDR3 nucleotide sequence: TGTGCCAGTAAAGATACAGTTCCGAGCTATGGCTACACCTTC. Amino acid sequence: CASKDTVPSYGYTF. Full variable domain (rest looked up from reference TRBV19 and TRBJ1-2): DGGITQSPKYLFRKEGQNVTLSCEQNLNHDAMYWYRQDPGQGLRLIYYSQIVNDFQKGDIAEGYSVSREKKESFPLTVTSAQKNPTAFYLCASKDTVPSYGYTFGSGTRLTVV.